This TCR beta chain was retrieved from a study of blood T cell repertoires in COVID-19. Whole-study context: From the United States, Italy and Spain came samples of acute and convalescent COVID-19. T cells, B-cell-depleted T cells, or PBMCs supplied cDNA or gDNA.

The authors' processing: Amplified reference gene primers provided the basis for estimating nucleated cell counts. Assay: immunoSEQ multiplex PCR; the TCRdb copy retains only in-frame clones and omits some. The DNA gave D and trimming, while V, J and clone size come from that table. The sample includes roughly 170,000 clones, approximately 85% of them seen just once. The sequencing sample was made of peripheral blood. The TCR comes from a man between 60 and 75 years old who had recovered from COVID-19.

The CDR3 DNA reads TGTGCCAGCAGCGACGGAGGACAGTCCTTCGGCTCTGGAAACACCATATATTTT. It is translated as CASSDGGQSFGSGNTIYF. V gene TRBV5-6 combines with J gene TRBJ1-3; maybe TRBD1 (6 bases). The germline V gene encodes CDR1 SGHDT and CDR2 YYEEEE. The V end lost 4 bases, the J end lost 0 bases, and 20 bases lay between the germline ends. This CDR3 spans 18 amino acids.